This TCR beta chain was documented in a study of blood T cell repertoires in COVID-19. Data came from immunoSEQ multiplex PCR; TCRdb stores just in-frame clones and leaves some out. This sample has about 150,000 clones, with 65% to 90% found just once. A single count supports this clone. V shed 8 bases and J shed 3 bases, with 19 bases lying between them. CDR3 size: 14 residues. Looked up from germline, CDR1 is SQVTM and CDR2 is ANQGSEA. The TCR comes from a woman aged 60 to 75 with COVID-19, enrolled during active disease. The chain combines TRBV29-1 with TRBJ1-2; the D is unclear. The sample comprised peripheral blood. CDR3 nucleotides: TGCAGCCTTACTCCTATAACAGAAGACTATGGCTACACCTTC. This sequence encodes CSLTPITEDYGYTF.